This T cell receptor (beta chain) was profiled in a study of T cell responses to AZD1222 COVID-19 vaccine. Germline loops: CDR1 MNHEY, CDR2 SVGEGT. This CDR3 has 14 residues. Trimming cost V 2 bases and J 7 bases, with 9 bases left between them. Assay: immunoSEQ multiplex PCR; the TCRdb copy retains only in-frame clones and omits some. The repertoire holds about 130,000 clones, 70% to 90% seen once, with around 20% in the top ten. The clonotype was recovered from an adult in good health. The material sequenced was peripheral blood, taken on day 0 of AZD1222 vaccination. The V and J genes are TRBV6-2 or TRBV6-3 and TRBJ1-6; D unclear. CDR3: CASSYTKANSPLHF. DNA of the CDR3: TGTGCCAGCAGTTACACAAAGGCGAATTCACCCCTCCACTTT.